This T cell receptor (beta chain) was sequenced in a study of T cell clones after liver transplantation. Whole-study context: Draws occurred before transplant, before withdrawal, and after complete or failed withdrawal.

Comments on this clone: No antigen is known for it.

Measured with immunoSEQ multiplex PCR; TCRdb has only the in-frame clones, and not every one. The sample has 65,000 to 70,000 clones, roughly 92% seen once; the top ten hold approximately 1%. Study-level results: These preliminary findings come from unstandardized post-transplant sampling times.

Sequencing used CD4+ T cells from blood, obtained nearly 26 months after liver transplant. This receptor was obtained from a human patient who received a liver transplant. Some of these T cells may belong to the graft donor.

CDR3 residues: CARFFRGQRLVYNEQFF. DNA for the CDR3: TGTGCCAGATTTTTTAGGGGGCAGCGGTTGGTCTACAATGAGCAGTTCTTC. V gene TRBV5-3 combines with J gene TRBJ2-1; 7 positions match TRBD1. TRBV5-3 is an ORF for which the function is uncertain. This CDR3 has 17 amino acids. J gave up 3 bases and V 7 bases, and 16 bases lay outside the gene matches.